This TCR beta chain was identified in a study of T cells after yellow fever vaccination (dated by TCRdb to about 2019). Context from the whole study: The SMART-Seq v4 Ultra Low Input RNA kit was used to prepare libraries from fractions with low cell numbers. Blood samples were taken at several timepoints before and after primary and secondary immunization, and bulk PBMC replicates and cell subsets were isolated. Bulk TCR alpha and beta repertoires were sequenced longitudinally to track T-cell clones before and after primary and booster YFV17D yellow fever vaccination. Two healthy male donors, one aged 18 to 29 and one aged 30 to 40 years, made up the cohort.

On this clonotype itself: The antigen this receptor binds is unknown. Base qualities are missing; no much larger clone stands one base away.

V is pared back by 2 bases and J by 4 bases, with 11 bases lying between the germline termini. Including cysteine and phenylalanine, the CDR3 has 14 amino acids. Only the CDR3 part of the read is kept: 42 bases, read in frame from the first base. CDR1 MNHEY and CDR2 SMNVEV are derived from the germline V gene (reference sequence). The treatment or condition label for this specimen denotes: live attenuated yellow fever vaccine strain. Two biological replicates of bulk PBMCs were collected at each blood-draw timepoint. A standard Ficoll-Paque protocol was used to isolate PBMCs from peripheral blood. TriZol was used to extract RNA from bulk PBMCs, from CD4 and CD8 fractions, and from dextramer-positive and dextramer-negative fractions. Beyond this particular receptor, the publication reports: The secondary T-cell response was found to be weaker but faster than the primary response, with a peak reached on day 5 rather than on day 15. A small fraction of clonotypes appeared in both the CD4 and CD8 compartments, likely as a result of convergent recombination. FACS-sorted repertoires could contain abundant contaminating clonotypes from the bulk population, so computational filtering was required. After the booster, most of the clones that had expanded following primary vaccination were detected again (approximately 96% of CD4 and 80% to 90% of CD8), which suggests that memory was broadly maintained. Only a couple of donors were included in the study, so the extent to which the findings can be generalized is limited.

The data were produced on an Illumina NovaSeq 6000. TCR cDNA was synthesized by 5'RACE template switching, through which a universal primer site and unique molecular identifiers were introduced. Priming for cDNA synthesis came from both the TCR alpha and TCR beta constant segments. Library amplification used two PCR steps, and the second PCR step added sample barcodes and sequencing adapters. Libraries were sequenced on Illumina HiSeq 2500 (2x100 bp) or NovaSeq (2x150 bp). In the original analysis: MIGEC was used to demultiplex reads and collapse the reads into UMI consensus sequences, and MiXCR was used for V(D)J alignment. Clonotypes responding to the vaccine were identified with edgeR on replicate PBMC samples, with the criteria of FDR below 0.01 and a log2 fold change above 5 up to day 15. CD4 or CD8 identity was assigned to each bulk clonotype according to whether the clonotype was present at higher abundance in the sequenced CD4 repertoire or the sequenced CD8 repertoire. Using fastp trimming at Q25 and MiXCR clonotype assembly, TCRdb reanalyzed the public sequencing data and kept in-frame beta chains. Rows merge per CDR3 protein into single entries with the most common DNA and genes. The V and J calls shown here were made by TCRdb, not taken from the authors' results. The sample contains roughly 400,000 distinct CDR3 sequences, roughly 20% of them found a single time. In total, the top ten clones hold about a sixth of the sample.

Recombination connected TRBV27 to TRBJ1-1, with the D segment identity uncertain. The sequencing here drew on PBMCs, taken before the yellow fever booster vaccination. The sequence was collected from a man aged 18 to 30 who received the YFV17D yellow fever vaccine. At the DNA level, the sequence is TGTGCCAGCAGTTTAGGGAAGGTGGCCACTGAAGCTTTCTTT. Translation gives CASSLGKVATEAFF.